This T cell receptor beta chain came from a study of blood T cell repertoires in COVID-19. Produced via immunoSEQ multiplex PCR; TCRdb's table is partial and in-frame only. The table has 200,000 to 300,000 clones, approximately 86% seen once. This CDR3 is 14 amino acids long. The V end was cut by 4 bases, the J end by 7 bases, with 14 bases between. The germline V gene has CDR1 MDHEN and CDR2 SYDVKM. The chain links TRBV28 to TRBJ1-5, with D perhaps matching TRBD1 (6 bases). The TCR comes from a man older than 75 with acute or convalescent COVID-19. Sequencing input: peripheral blood. CDR3 sequence (DNA): TGTGCCAGCAGTTCCTCAGGGGCGAGGCAGCCCCAGCATTTT. This translates into CASSSSGARQPQHF.